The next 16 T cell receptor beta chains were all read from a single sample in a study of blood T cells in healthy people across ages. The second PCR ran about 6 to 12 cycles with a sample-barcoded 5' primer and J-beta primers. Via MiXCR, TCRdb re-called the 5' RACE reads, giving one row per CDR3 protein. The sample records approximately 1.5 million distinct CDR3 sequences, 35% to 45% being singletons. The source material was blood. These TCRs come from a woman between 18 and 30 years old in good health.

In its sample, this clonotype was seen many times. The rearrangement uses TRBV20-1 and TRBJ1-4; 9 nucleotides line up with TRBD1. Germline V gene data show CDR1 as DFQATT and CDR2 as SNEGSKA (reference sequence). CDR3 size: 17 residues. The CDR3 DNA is TGCAGCGGCCGGGATGGGACAGGGTCTGCAACTAATGAAAAACTGTTTTTT. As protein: CSGRDGTGSATNEKLFF.

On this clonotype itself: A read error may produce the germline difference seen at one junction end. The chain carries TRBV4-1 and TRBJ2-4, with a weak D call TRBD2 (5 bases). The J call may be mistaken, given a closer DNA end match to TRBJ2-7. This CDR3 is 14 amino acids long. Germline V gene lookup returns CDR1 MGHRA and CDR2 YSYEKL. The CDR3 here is CASSLALTGDEQYF. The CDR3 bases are TGTGCCAGCAGCCTAGCCCTAACGGGCGACGAGCAGTACTTC.

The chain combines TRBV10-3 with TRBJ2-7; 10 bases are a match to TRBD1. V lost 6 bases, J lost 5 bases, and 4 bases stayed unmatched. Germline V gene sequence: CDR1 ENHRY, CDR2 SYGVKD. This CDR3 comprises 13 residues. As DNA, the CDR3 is TGTGCCATCAGACCGACAGGGGGCCACGAGCAGTACTTC. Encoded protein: CAIRPTGGHEQYF.

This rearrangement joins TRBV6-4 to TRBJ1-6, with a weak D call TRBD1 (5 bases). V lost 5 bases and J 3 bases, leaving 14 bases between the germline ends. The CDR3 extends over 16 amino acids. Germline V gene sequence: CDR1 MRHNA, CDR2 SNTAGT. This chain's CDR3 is CASSCVREIYNSPLHF. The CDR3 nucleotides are TGTGCCAGCAGTTGTGTCAGGGAGATCTATAATTCACCCCTCCACTTT.

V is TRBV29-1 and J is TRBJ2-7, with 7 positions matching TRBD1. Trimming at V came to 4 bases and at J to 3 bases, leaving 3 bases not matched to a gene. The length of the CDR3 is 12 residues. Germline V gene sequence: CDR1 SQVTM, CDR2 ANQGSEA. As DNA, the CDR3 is TGCAGCGTTGCCCAGGGGGACTACGAGCAGTACTTC. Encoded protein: CSVAQGDYEQYF.

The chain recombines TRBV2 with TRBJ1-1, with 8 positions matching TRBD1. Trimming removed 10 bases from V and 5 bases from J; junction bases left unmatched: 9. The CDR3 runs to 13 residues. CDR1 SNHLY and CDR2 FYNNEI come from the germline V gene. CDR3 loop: CATQDRVGTEAFF. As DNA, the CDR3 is TGTGCCACCCAGGACAGGGTTGGGACTGAAGCTTTCTTT.

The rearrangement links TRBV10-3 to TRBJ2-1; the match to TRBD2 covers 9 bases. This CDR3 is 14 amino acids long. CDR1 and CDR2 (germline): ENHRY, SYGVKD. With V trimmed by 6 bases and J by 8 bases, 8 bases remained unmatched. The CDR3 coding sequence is TGTGCCATCAGGTCTGGCGGGGGGGCCTATGAGCAGTTCTTC. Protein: CAIRSGGGAYEQFF.

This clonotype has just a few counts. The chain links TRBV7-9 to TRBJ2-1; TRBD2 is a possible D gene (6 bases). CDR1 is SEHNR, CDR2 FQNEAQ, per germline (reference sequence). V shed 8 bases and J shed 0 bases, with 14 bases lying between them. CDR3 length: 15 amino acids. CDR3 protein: CASLRGTTSYNEQFF. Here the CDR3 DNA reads TGTGCCAGCCTGCGCGGGACGACCTCCTACAATGAGCAGTTCTTC. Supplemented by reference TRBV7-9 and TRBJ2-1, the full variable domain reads DTGVSQNPRHKITKRGQNVTFRCDPISEHNRLYWYRQTLGQGPEFLTYFQNEAQLEKSRLLSDRFSAERPKGSFSTLEIQRTEQGDSAMYLCASLRGTTSYNEQFFGPGTRLTVL.

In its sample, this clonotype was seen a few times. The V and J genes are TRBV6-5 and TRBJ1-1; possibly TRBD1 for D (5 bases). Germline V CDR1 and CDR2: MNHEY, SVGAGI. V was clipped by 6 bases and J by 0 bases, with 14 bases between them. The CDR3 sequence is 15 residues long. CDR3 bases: TGTGCCAGCAGGGTACGACAGCTGATGAACACTGAAGCTTTCTTT. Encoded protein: CASRVRQLMNTEAFF.

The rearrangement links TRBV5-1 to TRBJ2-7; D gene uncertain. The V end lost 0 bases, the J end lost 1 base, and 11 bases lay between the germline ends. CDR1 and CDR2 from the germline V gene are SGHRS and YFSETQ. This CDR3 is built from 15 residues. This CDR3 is CASSLVSRYSYEQYF. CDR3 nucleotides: TGCGCCAGCAGCTTGGTGTCTCGTTATTCCTACGAGCAGTACTTC.

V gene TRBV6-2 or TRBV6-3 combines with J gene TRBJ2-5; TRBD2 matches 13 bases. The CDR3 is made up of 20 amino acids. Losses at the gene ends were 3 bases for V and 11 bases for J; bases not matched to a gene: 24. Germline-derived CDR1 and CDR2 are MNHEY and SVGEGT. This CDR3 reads CASSYPGTSGTTSSYNEQYF. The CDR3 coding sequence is TGTGCCAGCAGTTATCCCGGGACTAGCGGGACTACTTCCTCCTACAATGAGCAGTACTTC.

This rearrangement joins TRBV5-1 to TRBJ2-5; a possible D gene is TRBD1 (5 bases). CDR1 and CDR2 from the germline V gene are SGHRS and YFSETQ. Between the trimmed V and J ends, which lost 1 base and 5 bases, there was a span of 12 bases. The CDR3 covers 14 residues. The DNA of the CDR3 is TGCGCCAGCAGCTTGATGACAGATGGGGAGACCCAGTACTTC. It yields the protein CASSLMTDGETQYF.

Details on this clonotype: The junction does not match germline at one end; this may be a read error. The CDR3 loop is CASSAAIKTNVQFF. Here the CDR3 DNA reads TGTGCCAGCAGTGCCGCAATCAAAACGAATGTGCAGTTCTTC. J is TRBJ2-1 and V is TRBV2; D unclear. Germline values: CDR1 SNHLY, CDR2 FYNNEI. The CDR3 loop spans 14 amino acids.

In nucleotides, the CDR3 is TGTGCCAGCAGCCAAGATCTACTAGCGGCAGATACGCAGTATTTT. It encodes CASSQDLLAADTQYF. The rearrangement links TRBV3-1 to TRBJ2-3, with 8 bases that match TRBD2. The ends lost 0 bases at V and 4 bases at J; junction bases unmatched: 3. CDR3 length: 15 residues. The germline gives CDR1 LGHDT, CDR2 YNNKEL (reference sequence).

As DNA, the CDR3 is TGCAGTGCGATCACAGCTCTAGGAGACTGGGATTCACCCCTCCACTTT. It codes for CSAITALGDWDSPLHF. The chain recombines TRBV20-1 with TRBJ1-6; the D is unclear. Germline V lookup: CDR1 DFQATT, CDR2 SNEGSKA (reference sequence). V gave up 6 bases and J gave up 8 bases, with 23 bases separating them. This CDR3 spans 16 amino acids.

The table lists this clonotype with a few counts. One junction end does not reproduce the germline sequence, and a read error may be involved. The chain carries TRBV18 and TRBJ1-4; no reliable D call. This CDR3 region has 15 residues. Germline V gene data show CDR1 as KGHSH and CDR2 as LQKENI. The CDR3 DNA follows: TGTGCCAGCTCACCAACCAGGCAGCTTAATGAAAAGCTGTTTTTT. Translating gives CASSPTRQLNEKLFF.